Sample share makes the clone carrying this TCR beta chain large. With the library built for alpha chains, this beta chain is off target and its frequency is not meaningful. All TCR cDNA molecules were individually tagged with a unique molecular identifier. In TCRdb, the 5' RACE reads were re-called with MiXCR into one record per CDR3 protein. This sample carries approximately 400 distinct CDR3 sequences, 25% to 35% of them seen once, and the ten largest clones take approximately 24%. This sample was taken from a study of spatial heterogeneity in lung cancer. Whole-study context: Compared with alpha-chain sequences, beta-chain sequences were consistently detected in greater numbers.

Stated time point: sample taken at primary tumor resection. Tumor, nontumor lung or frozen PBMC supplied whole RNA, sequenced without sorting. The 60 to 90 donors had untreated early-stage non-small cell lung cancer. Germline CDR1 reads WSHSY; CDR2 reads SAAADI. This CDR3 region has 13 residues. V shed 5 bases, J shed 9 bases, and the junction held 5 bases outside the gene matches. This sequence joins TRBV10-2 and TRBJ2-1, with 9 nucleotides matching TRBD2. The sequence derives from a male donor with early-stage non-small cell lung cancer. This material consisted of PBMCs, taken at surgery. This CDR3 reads CASSRSGRIEQFF. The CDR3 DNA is TGCGCCAGCAGTCGTAGCGGGAGAATTGAGCAGTTCTTC.